What follows is one T cell receptor beta chain and its context. Its matching antigen is unknown. Germline is not matched at one junction end, which may reflect a read error. The data stem from a study of cytomegalovirus exposure and HLA in healthy donors. Overall study results and limits: Cytomegalovirus status was reportedly diagnosed by the classifier with high sensitivity and specificity. In a later analysis, compared with equally common non-associated chains, HLA-associated beta chains were more expanded. Associated with cytomegalovirus, according to the listing, were around 160 TCR beta chains.

Germline CDR1 reads SGHRS; CDR2 reads YFSETQ. CDR3 length: 11 residues. The PCR employed 60 Vbeta primers together with 13 Jbeta primers. Measured with immunoSEQ multiplex PCR; TCRdb has only the in-frame clones, and not every one. The sample lists under 250,000 clones, about 86% occurring once. Donors consisted of healthy bone marrow donors. Sequencing used PBMCs. The V gene is TRBV5-1, the J gene TRBJ1-1, with D perhaps matching TRBD1 (5 bases). The clonotype originates from a woman aged 60-75 years in good health and CMV-seropositive. The CDR3 protein is CASSDSGGLGF. CDR3 coding DNA: TGCGCCAGCAGCGACAGTGGTGGATTAGGATTT.